This passage covers 14 T cell receptor beta chains from one sample sequenced in a study of neurological immune-mediated disorders. Specified time point: longitudinal time-point 3. From the 5' RACE reads, TCRdb called clonotypes with MiXCR, one entry per CDR3 protein. The data hold about 53,000 distinct CDR3 sequences, with roughly 8.8% observed a single time. The sequencing sample was made of PBMCs. The source is a woman aged 40 to 50 in good health.

This clonotype was recorded many times. The genes are TRBV7-9 and TRBJ1-1; 7 nucleotides line up with TRBD1. The junction had 4 bases not matched to a gene; V was cut back by 4 bases and J by 2 bases. Germline V gene data show CDR1 as SEHNR and CDR2 as FQNEAQ (reference sequence). The CDR3 has 14 residues. CDR3 sequence reads: CASSWDRENTEAFF. CDR3 nucleotide sequence: TGTGCCAGCAGCTGGGACAGAGAAAACACTGAAGCTTTCTTT.

This clonotype was recorded at least ten times. The V call is TRBV20-1, the J call TRBJ2-7; TRBD2 matches at 14 bases. Germline V CDR1 and CDR2: DFQATT, SNEGSKA (reference sequence). This CDR3 region has 14 residues. V trimming: 3 bases; J trimming: 7 bases; junction bases outside the gene matches: 5. The chain's CDR3 is CSAREGLAGVEQYF. In nucleotides, the CDR3 is TGCAGTGCTAGGGAGGGACTAGCGGGAGTGGAGCAGTACTTC.

In its sample, this clonotype was seen many times. The V and J genes are TRBV20-1 and TRBJ1-1; TRBD1 is a possible D gene (6 bases). From germline, CDR1 is DFQATT and CDR2 SNEGSKA (reference sequence). V was cut by 5 bases and J by 3 bases, with 16 bases left in between. The CDR3 runs 14 residues. The CDR3 sequence: CSADTLTGYTEAFF. CDR3 coding DNA: TGCAGTGCTGACACACTCACAGGGTACACTGAAGCTTTCTTT.

In this sample, this clonotype turned up many times. CDR3 sequence reads: CASGSYTRAISGNTIYF. The CDR3 DNA follows: TGTGCCAGCGGTTCCTATACGAGGGCCATCTCTGGAAACACCATATATTTT. The chain carries TRBV6-5 and TRBJ1-3, with D unresolved. This CDR3 has 17 residues. The V gene's germline CDR1 is MNHEY and CDR2 SVGAGI. The V and J ends lost 8 bases and 0 bases respectively, with 20 bases between them.

This clonotype occurred many times. The genes are TRBV4-3 and TRBJ2-7; D remains unclear. Germline CDR1 and CDR2: LGHNA and YSLEER. The CDR3 loop spans 13 amino acids. Trimming pared 0 bases from V and 4 bases from J, leaving 7 bases between. The chain's CDR3 is CASSQDQGYEQYF. Written as DNA, the CDR3 is TGCGCCAGCAGCCAAGATCAAGGATACGAGCAGTACTTC.

This clonotype occurred many times. The chain combines TRBV7-2 with TRBJ1-1; D unclear. With 1 base removed from V and 8 bases from J, the gap between germline ends came to 11 bases. This CDR3 comprises 13 residues. CDR1 and CDR2 from the germline V gene are SGHTA and FQGNSA. The CDR3 DNA reads TGTGCCAGCAGCTTAGTCCACGGGCGGGAAGCTTTCTTT. Its protein product is CASSLVHGREAFF.

This clonotype has ten or more counts. The V and J genes are TRBV25-1 and TRBJ1-2; no firm D call. The CDR3 runs 12 residues. Germline CDR1 reads MGHDK; CDR2 reads SYGVNS. The V gene lost 4 bases and the J gene lost 1 base, with 4 bases spanning the gap. The CDR3 coding sequence is TGTGCCAGCAGTGGCGTTAACTATGGCTACACCTTC. Protein: CASSGVNYGYTF.

There are many counts of this clonotype. The chain uses TRBV5-6 and TRBJ1-1; D is undetermined. Germline loops: CDR1 SGHDT, CDR2 YYEEEE. V dropped 7 bases and J dropped 4 bases, with 14 bases sitting between them. CDR3 length: 13 residues. In nucleotides, the CDR3 is TGTGCCAGCCAGTCGGGGAGAGGCACTGAAGCTTTCTTT. Its protein product is CASQSGRGTEAFF.

This clonotype was picked up many times. CDR3 sequence reads: CASSLGLAGETQYF. The CDR3 DNA sequence: TGTGCCAGCAGCCTCGGACTAGCGGGAGAGACCCAGTACTTC. The rearrangement joins TRBV5-6 to TRBJ2-5, with TRBD2 matching over 11 bases. The trim removed 4 bases at V and 4 bases at J, leaving 3 bases unmatched. Per germline, CDR1 SGHDT and CDR2 YYEEEE. The CDR3 sequence is 14 residues long.

This clonotype was seen ten or more times. The chain has TRBV4-2 and TRBJ1-1; D not resolved. The CDR3 extends over 15 amino acids. Trimming stripped 1 base from V and 4 bases from J, with 13 bases between. In germline, CDR1 is LGHNA, CDR2 YNFKEQ. This CDR3 is CASSQARVAGTEAFF. The CDR3 coding sequence is TGTGCCAGCAGCCAAGCAAGAGTAGCGGGCACTGAAGCTTTCTTT.

In this sample, this clonotype turned up many times. This chain connects TRBV7-8 to TRBJ2-1; 7 bases match TRBD1. The CDR3 spans 15 residues. J gave up 3 bases and V 1 base, and 3 bases lay outside the gene matches. Germline V gives CDR1 SGHVS, CDR2 FQNEAQ. This CDR3 is CASSLVGDSYNEQFF. The CDR3 nucleotides read TGTGCCAGCAGCTTAGTAGGGGACAGCTACAATGAGCAGTTCTTC.

Turning to this clonotype: It may be a read error: a sequence one base away is much more abundant. This sequence joins TRBV5-5 and TRBJ2-5; D uncertain. Looked up from germline, CDR1 is SGHKS and CDR2 is YYEKEE (reference sequence). The germline V and J ends were trimmed by 3 bases and 5 bases, with 5 bases remaining between them. This CDR3 region has 11 residues. The CDR3 loop reads CASSWKETQYF. The CDR3 DNA reads TGTGCCAGCAGCTGGAAGGAGACCCAGTACTTC.

This clonotype was recorded at least ten times. Here the CDR3 DNA reads TGTGCCAGCAGCCCTAGCGGGGAGGCAGATACGCAGTATTTT. Translated, it gives CASSPSGEADTQYF. The V gene is TRBV7-8, the J gene TRBJ2-3, with TRBD2 matching over 9 bases. The CDR3 spans 14 residues. Germline values: CDR1 SGHVS, CDR2 FQNEAQ. V lost 5 bases, J lost 4 bases, and 4 bases stayed unmatched.

This clonotype was seen many times. The chain carries TRBV27 and TRBJ1-5; the D gene is possibly TRBD1 (6 bases). Deletions cut 3 bases from V and 7 bases from J, with 13 bases between. The CDR3 length is 14 residues. Germline V gene data show CDR1 as MNHEY and CDR2 as SMNVEV (reference sequence). CDR3 loop: CASSLMTGGQPQHF. The CDR3 DNA is TGTGCCAGCAGTTTGATGACAGGCGGACAGCCCCAGCATTTT.